What follows describes a single TCR beta chain. What it binds is unknown. The record originates from a study of cytomegalovirus exposure and HLA in healthy donors. General observations from the study: In a later analysis, HLA-C alleles had the fewest associated TCRs, DRB1 alleles the most.

Primers included in the PCR were 60 Vbeta and 13 Jbeta primers. Some clones are missing from TCRdb's copy, which holds only in-frame ones; the method was immunoSEQ multiplex PCR. The data show about 150,000 clones, with about three quarters seen just once and approximately 1.3% held by the top ten. These donors, healthy bone marrow donors, were studied. Donors had nominal health at sampling but likely had unrecorded immune exposures. Looked up from germline, CDR1 is SGHVS and CDR2 is FQNEAQ. Trimming took 2 bases from V and 3 from J, leaving 14 bases between them. This CDR3 region has 15 residues. The origin of this receptor is a man in his late teens or twenties in good health and CMV-seronegative. The chain is built from TRBV7-8 and TRBJ2-7, with TRBD1 as a possible D gene (5 bases). Sequenced sample: PBMCs. CDR3 in DNA: TGTGCCAGCAGCTTAAGGGGAACGGAATTCTACGAGCAGTACTTC. This sequence encodes CASSLRGTEFYEQYF.